One sample yielded the 3 T cell receptor beta chains listed below, sequenced in a study of cytomegalovirus exposure and HLA in healthy donors. PCR used 60 Vbeta primers and 13 Jbeta primers. TCRdb's copy holds only in-frame clones and misses some; the assay was immunoSEQ multiplex PCR. The profile covers some 200,000 clones, with roughly 84% appearing a single time and around 0.25% taken by the ten largest. The sequenced sample was PBMCs. Receptor source: a girl under two years old in good health and CMV-seronegative.

The chain uses TRBV4-3 and TRBJ2-1; 8 bases fit TRBD2. Germline trimming cut 4 bases from V and 3 bases from J; bases unmatched to any gene: 8. The germline CDR1 and CDR2 sequences are LGHNA and YSLEER. This CDR3 comprises 16 residues. The CDR3 here is CASSPKREPVYNEQFF. The CDR3 coding sequence is TGCGCCAGCAGCCCCAAGCGGGAGCCAGTCTACAATGAGCAGTTCTTC.

This clone was counted a single time. The V and J genes are TRBV7-9 and TRBJ2-7, with a weak D call TRBD1 (6 bases). V lost 3 bases to trimming and J lost 2 bases, with 11 bases between them. This CDR3 has 14 amino acids. Germline V CDR1 and CDR2: SEHNR, FQNEAQ (reference sequence). The CDR3 reads CASSFPEGAYEQYF. The CDR3 DNA follows: TGTGCCAGCAGCTTCCCCGAGGGGGCCTACGAGCAGTACTTC.

This chain links TRBV5-5 with TRBJ2-5, with D possibly being TRBD1 (6 bases). The CDR3 has 18 residues. In germline, CDR1 is SGHKS, CDR2 YYEKEE (reference sequence). Trimming removed 4 bases from V and 2 bases from J, with 24 bases in between. In DNA form, the CDR3 reads TGTGCCAGCAGCATAAGAACCTACAGGGTCCCAAGTCAAGAGACCCAGTACTTC. Translating it yields CASSIRTYRVPSQETQYF. The full variable domain, rest sourced from reference TRBV5-5 and TRBJ2-5, is DAGVTQSPTHLIKTRGQQVTLRCSPISGHKSVSWYQQVLGQGPQFIFQYYEKEERGRGNFPDRFSARQFPNYSSELNVNALLLGDSALYLCASSIRTYRVPSQETQYFGPGTRLLVL.